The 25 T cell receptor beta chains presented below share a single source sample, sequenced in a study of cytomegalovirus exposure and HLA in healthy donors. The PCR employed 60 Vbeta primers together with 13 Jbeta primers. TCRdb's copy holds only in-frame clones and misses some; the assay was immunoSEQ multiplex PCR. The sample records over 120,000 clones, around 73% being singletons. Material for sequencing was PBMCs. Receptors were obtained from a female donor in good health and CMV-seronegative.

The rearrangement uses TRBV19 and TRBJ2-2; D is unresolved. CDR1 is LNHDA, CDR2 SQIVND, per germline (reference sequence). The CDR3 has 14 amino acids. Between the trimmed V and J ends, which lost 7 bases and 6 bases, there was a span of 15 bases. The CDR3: CASKLAGTAGELFF. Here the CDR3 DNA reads TGTGCCAGTAAATTGGCAGGAACTGCCGGGGAGCTGTTTTTT.

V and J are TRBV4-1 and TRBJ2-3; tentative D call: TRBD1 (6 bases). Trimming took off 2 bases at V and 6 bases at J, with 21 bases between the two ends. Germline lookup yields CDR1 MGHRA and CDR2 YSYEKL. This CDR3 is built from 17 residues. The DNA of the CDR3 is TGCGCCAGCAGCCAATTAGGAGTAGGGGGATTGTTGGATACGCAGTATTTT. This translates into CASSQLGVGGLLDTQYF.

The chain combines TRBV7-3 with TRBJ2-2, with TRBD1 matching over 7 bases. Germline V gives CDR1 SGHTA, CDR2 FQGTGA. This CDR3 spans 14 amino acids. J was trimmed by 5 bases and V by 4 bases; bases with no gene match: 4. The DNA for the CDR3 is TGTGCCAGCAGCTCGACAGGGCCAACCGGGGAGCTGTTTTTT. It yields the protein CASSSTGPTGELFF.

The CDR3 nucleotides are TGTGCCAGCAGCCTTGGACAGACCGGGGAGCTGTTTTTT. Translated, it gives CASSLGQTGELFF. This chain uses TRBV7-6 with TRBJ2-2; D may be TRBD1 (6 bases). The CDR3 is 13 residues long. Germline V CDR1 and CDR2: SGHVS, FNYEAQ. Deletions cut 5 bases from V and 5 bases from J, with 9 bases between.

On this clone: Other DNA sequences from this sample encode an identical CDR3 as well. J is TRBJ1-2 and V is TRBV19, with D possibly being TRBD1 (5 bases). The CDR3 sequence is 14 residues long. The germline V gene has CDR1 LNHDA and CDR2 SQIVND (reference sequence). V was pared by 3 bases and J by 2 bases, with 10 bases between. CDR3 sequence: CASSIPAGNYGYTF. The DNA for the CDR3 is TGTGCCAGTAGTATCCCGGCAGGGAACTATGGCTACACCTTC.

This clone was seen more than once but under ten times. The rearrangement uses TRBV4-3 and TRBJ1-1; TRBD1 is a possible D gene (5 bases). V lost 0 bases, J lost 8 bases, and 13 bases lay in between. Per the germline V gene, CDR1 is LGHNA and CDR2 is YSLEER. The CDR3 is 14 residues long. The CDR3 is CASSQDSGHHEAFF. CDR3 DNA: TGCGCCAGCAGCCAAGATTCAGGGCACCACGAAGCTTTCTTT.

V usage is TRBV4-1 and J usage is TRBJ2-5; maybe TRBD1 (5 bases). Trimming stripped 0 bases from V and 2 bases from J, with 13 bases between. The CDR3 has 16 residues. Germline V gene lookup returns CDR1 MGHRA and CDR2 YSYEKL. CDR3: CASSQEGVTAQETQYF. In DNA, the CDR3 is TGCGCCAGCAGCCAAGAAGGGGTAACGGCACAAGAGACCCAGTACTTC.

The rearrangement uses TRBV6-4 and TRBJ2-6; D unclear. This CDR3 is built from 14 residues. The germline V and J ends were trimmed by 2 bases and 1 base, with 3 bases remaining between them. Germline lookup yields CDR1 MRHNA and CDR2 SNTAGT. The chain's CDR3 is CASSDESGANVLTF. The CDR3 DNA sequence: TGTGCCAGCAGTGACGAGTCTGGGGCCAACGTCCTGACTTTC.

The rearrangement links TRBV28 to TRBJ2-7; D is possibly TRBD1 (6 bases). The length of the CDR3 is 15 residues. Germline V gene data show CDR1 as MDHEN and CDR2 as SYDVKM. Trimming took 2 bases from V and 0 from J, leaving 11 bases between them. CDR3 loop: CASSLVTGSSYEQYF. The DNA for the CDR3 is TGTGCCAGCAGTTTAGTTACAGGGAGCTCCTACGAGCAGTACTTC.

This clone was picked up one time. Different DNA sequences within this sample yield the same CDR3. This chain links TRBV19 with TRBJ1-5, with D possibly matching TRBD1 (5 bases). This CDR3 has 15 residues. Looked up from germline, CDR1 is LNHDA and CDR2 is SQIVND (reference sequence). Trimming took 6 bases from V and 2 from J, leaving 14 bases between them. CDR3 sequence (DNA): TGTGCCAGTAGCATCCTAGGGGAGGGCAATCAGCCCCAGCATTTT. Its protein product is CASSILGEGNQPQHF.

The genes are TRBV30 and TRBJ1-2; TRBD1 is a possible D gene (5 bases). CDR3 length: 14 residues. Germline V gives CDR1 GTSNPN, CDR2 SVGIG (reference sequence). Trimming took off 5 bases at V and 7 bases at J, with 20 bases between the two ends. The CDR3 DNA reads TGTGCCTGGGCCGCGAGGGGAGGCAGGTTTGGCTACACCTTC. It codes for CAWAARGGRFGYTF.

DNA for the CDR3: TGTGCCAGCAGCTTATTTTTCACGGGGAAGGACACTGAAGCTTTCTTT. Its protein is CASSLFFTGKDTEAFF. The V gene is TRBV7-2, the J gene TRBJ1-1; unclear D gene. Germline V CDR1 and CDR2: SGHTA, FQGNSA. CDR3 length: 16 residues. V gave up 2 bases and J gave up 3 bases, with 16 bases separating them.

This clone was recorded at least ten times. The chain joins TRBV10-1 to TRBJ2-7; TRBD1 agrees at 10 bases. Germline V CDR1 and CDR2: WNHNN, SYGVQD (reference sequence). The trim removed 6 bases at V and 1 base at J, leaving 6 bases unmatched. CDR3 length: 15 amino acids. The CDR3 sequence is CASRMTGQGSYEQYF. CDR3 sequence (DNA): TGCGCCAGCAGGATGACGGGACAGGGGTCCTACGAGCAGTACTTC.

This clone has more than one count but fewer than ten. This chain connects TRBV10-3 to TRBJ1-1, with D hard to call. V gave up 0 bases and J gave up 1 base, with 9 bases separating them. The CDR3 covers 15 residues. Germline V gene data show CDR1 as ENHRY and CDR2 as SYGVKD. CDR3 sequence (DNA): TGTGCCATCAGTGAGTCGAGTTCAGGGAACACTGAAGCTTTCTTT. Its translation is CAISESSSGNTEAFF.

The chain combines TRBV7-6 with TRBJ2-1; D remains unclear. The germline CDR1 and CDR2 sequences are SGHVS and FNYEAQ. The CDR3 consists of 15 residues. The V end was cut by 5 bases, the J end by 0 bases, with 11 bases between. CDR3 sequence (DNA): TGTGCCAGCAGCCCCTTGGCAAGCTCCTACAATGAGCAGTTCTTC. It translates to CASSPLASSYNEQFF.

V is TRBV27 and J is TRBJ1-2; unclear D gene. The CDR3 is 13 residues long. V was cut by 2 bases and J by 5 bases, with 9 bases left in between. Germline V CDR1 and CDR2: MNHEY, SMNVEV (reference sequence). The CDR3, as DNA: TGTGCCAGCAGTTTAAGCCCGGGGTATGGCTACACCTTC. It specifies CASSLSPGYGYTF.

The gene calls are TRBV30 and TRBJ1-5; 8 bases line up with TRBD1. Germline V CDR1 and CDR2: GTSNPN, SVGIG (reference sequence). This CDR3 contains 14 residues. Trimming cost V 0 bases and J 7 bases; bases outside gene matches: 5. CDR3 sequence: CAWSVEQGGQPQHF. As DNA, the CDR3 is TGTGCCTGGAGTGTTGAACAGGGGGGCCAGCCCCAGCATTTT.

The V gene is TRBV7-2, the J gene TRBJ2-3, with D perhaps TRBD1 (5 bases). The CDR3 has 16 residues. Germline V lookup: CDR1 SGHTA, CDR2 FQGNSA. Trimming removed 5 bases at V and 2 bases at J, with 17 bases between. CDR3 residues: CASSLRRGSNTDTQYF. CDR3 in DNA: TGTGCCAGCAGCCTAAGAAGGGGTTCTAACACAGATACGCAGTATTTT.

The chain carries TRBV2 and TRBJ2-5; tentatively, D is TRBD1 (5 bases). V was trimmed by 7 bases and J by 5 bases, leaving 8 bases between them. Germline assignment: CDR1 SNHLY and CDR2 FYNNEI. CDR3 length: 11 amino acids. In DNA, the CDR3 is TGTGCCAGCAAGGGGCTGGAGACCCAGTACTTC. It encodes CASKGLETQYF.

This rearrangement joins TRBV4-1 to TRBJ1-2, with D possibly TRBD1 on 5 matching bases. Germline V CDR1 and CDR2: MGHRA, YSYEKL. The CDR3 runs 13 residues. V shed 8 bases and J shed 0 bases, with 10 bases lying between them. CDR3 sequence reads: CASHTGANYGYTF. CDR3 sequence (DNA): TGCGCCAGCCATACGGGGGCTAACTATGGCTACACCTTC.

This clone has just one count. CDR3 bases: TGTGCCAGCAACCGACAGGGGCCGAACTCTGGAAACACCATATATTTT. This translates into CASNRQGPNSGNTIYF. The V call is TRBV9, the J call TRBJ1-3, with TRBD1 matching over 8 bases. Germline V CDR1 and CDR2: SGDLS, YYNGEE. This CDR3 is 16 amino acids long. V lost 6 bases, J lost 0 bases, and 8 bases stayed unmatched.

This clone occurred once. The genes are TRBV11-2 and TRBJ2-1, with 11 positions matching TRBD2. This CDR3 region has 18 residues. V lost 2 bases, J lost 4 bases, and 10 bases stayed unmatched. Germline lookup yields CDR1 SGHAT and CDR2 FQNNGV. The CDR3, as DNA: TGTGCCAGCAGCTTAAGGGACTTAGCGGGAGGGCGATACAATGAGCAGTTCTTC. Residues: CASSLRDLAGGRYNEQFF. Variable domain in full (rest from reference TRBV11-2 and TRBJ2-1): EAGVAQSPRYKIIEKRQSVAFWCNPISGHATLYWYQQILGQGPKLLIQFQNNGVVDDSQLPKDRFSAERLKGVDSTLKIQPAKLEDSAVYLCASSLRDLAGGRYNEQFFGPGTRLTVL.

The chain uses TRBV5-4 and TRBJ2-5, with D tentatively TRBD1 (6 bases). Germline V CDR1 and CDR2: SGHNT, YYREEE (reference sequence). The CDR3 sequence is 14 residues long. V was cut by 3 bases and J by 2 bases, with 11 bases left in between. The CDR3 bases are TGTGCCAGCAGCTCAGGGGTGTCACAAGAGACCCAGTACTTC. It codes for CASSSGVSQETQYF.

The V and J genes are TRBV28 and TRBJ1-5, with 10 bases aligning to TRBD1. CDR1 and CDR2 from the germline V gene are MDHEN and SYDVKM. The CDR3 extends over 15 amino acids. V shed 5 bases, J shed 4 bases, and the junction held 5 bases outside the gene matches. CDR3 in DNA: TGTGCCAGCAGTAAAAGGACAGGGGGTAATCAGCCCCAGCATTTT. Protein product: CASSKRTGGNQPQHF.

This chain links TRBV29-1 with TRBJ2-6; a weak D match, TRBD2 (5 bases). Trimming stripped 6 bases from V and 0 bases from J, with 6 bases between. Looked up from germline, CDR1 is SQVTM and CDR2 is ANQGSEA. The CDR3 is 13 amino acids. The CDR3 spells CSVGISGANVLTF. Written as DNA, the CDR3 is TGCAGCGTCGGGATCTCTGGGGCCAACGTCCTGACTTTC.